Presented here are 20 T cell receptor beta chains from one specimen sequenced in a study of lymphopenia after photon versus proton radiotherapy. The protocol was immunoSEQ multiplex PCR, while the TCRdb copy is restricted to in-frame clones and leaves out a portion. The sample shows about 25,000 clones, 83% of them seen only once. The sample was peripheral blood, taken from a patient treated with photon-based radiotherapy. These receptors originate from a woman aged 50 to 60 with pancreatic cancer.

CDR3 sequence (DNA): TGTGCCAGCAGTCAGAGTACAGGGGGCGCGAATTCACCCCTCCACTTT. As protein: CASSQSTGGANSPLHF. This rearrangement joins TRBV2 to TRBJ1-6; 9 nucleotides line up with TRBD1. Germline V gene sequence: CDR1 SNHLY, CDR2 FYNNEI. The length of the CDR3 is 16 residues. The V and J ends lost 5 bases and 7 bases, in that order; junction bases with no gene match: 9.

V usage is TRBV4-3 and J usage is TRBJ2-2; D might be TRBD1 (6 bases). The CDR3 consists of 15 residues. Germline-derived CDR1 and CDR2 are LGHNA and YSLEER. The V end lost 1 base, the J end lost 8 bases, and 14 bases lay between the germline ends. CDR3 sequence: CASSQGGLGVGELFF. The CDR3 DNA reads TGCGCCAGCAGCCAAGGGGGGCTGGGGGTAGGGGAGCTGTTTTTT.

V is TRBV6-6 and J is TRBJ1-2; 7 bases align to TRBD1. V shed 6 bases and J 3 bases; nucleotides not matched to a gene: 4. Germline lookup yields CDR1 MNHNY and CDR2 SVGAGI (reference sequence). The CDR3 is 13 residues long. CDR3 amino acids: CASSRQGDYGYTF. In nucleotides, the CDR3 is TGTGCCAGCAGCCGACAGGGTGACTATGGCTACACCTTC.

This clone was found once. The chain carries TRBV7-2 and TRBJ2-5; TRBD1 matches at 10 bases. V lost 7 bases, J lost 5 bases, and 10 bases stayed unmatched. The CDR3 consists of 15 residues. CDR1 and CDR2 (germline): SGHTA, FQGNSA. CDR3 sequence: CASTRGQGVAETQYF. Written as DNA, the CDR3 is TGTGCCAGCACCCGAGGACAGGGGGTCGCGGAGACCCAGTACTTC.

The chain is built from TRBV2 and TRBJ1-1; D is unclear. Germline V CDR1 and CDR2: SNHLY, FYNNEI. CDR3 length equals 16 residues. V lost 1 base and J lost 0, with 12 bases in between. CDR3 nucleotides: TGTGCCAGCAGTGAAGAAGGCAGCAGCATGAACACTGAAGCTTTCTTT. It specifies CASSEEGSSMNTEAFF.

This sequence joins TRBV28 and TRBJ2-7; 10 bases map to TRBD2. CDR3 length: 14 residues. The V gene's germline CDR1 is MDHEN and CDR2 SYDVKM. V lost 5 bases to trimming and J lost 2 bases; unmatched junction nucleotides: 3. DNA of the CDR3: TGTGCCAGCAGTCCCGGACTAGCGGCCTACGAGCAGTACTTC. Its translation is CASSPGLAAYEQYF.

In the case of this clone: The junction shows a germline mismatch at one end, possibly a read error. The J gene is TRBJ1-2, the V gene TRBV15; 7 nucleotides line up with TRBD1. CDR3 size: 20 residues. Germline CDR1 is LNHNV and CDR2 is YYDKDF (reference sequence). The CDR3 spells CATSLSFDPVPGQSNDGYTF. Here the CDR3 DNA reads TGTGCCACCAGCCTTTCTTTCGACCCCGTTCCGGGACAGAGTAACGATGGCTACACCTTC.

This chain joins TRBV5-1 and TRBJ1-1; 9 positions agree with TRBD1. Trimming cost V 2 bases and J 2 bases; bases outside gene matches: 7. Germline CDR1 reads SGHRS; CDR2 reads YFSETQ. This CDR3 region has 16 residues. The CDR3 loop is CASSLGQGQGNTEAFF. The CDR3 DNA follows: TGCGCCAGCAGCTTAGGACAGGGGCAGGGAAACACTGAAGCTTTCTTT.

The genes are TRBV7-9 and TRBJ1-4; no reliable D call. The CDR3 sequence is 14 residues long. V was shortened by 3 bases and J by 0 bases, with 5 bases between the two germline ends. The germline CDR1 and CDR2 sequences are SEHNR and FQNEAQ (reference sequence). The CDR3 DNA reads TGTGCCAGCAGCTTTGATACAACTAATGAAAAACTGTTTTTT. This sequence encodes CASSFDTTNEKLFF.

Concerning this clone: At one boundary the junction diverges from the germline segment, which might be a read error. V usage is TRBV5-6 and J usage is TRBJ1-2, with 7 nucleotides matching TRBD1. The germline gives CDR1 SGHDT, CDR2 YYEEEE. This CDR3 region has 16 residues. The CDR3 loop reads CASSLSPQGQIYGHTF. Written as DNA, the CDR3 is TGTGCCAGCAGCCTCTCCCCCCAGGGACAGATCTATGGCCACACCTTC.

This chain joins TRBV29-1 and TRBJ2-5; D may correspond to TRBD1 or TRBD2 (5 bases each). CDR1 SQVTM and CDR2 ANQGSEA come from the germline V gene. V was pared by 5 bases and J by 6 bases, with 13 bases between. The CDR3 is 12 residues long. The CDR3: CSVREGPKTQYF. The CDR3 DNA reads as TGCAGCGTTCGCGAGGGGCCCAAGACCCAGTACTTC.

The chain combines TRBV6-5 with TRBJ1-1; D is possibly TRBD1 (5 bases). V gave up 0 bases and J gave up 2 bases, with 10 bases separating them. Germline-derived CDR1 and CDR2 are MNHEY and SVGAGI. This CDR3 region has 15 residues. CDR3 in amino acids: CASSYSGAANTEAFF. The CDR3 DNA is TGTGCCAGCAGTTACTCTGGGGCAGCTAACACTGAAGCTTTCTTT.

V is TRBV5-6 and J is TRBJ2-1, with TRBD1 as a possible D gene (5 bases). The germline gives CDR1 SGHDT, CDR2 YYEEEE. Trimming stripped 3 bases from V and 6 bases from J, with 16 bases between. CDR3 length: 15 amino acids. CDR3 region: CASSSRKQAANEQFF. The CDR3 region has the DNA TGTGCCAGCAGCTCCCGGAAACAGGCGGCCAATGAGCAGTTCTTC.

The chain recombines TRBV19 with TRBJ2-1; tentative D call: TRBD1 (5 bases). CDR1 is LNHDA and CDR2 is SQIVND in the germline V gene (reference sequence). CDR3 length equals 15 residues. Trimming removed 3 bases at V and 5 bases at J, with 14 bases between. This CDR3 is CASSITGSRHNEQFF. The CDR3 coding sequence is TGTGCCAGTAGTATCACAGGTTCACGGCACAATGAGCAGTTCTTC. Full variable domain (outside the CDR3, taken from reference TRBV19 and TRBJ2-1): DGGITQSPKYLFRKEGQNVTLSCEQNLNHDAMYWYRQDPGQGLRLIYYSQIVNDFQKGDIAEGYSVSREKKESFPLTVTSAQKNPTAFYLCASSITGSRHNEQFFGPGTRLTVL.

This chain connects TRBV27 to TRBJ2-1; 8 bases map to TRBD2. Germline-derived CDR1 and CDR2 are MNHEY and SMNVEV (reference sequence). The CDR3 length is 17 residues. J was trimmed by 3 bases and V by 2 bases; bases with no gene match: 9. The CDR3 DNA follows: TGTGCCAGCAGTTTAACGAGCGGGAGTGCGGTCTACAATGAGCAGTTCTTC. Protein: CASSLTSGSAVYNEQFF.

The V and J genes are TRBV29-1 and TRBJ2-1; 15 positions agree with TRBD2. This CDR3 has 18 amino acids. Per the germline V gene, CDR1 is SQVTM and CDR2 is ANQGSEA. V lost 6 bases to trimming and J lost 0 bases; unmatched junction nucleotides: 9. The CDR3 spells CSVAGLAGGSISYNEQFF. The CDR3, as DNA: TGCAGCGTGGCGGGACTAGCGGGAGGAAGCATCTCCTACAATGAGCAGTTCTTC.

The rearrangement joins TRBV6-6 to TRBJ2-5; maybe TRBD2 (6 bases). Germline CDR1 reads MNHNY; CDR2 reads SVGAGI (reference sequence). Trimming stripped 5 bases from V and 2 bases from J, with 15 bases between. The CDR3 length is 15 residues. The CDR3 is CASSAPGRTQETQYF. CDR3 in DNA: TGTGCCAGCAGTGCCCCTGGGAGGACACAAGAGACCCAGTACTTC.

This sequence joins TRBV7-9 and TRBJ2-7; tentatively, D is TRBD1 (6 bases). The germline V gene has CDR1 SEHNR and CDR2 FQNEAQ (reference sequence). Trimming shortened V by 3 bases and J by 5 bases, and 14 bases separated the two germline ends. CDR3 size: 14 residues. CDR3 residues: CASSLGTGRDEQYF. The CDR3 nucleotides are TGTGCCAGCAGCTTGGGAACAGGGCGCGACGAGCAGTACTTC.

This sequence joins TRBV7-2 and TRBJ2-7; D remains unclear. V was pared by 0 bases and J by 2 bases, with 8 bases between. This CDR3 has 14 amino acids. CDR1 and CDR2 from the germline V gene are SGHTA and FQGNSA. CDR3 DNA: TGTGCCAGCAGCTTAGCCCATTTCGCCTACGAGCAGTACTTC. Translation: CASSLAHFAYEQYF. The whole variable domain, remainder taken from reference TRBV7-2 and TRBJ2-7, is GAGVSQSPSNKVTEKGKDVELRCDPISGHTALYWYRQSLGQGLEFLIYFQGNSAPDKSGLPSDRFSAERTGGSVSTLTIQRTQQEDSAVYLCASSLAHFAYEQYFGPGTRLTVT.

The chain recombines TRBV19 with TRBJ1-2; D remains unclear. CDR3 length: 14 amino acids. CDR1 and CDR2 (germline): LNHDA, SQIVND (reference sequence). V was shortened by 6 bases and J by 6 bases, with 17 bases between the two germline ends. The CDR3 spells CASSPERESDGYTF. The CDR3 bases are TGTGCCAGTAGCCCAGAGCGGGAAAGTGATGGCTACACCTTC.